This T cell receptor (beta chain) was observed in a study of CD8 T cells in Susac syndrome. The CDR3 covers 18 residues. Trimming at V came to 0 bases and at J to 5 bases, leaving 14 bases not matched to a gene. Germline CDR1 SGHNT, CDR2 YYREEE (reference sequence). Sequencing of TCR beta was performed on blood CD8+ and CD4+ T cells. The RNA input was roughly 0.45 to 1 ug, and it was reverse transcribed with random hexamers. MiXCR, applied by TCRdb to the immunoSEQ multiplex PCR reads, yields one record per CDR3 protein. The sample has 100,000 to 150,000 distinct CDR3 sequences; approximately 94% are singletons.

This sequence originates from a human donor in good health. The specimen sequenced was CD4+ T cells from PBMCs. V gene TRBV5-4 combines with J gene TRBJ2-7; 10 positions match TRBD2. The chain's CDR3 is CASSLVRSSGGELDEQYF. CDR3 DNA: TGTGCCAGCAGCTTGGTTCGGTCTAGCGGGGGCGAGTTGGACGAGCAGTACTTC.